The 23 T cell receptor beta chains below all came from one sample that was sequenced in a study of OX40 agonist ivuxolimab in advanced cancers. Profiling relied on immunoSEQ multiplex PCR, and the TCRdb table lists in-frame clones only, not all of them. The data show 66,000 or so clones, 77% seen once. Here the sequenced sample was CD4+ or CD8+ T cells sorted from blood, taken in a trial of the OX40 agonist ivuxolimab. Receptors were obtained from an adult with an advanced solid tumor such as melanoma, head and neck, liver or kidney cancer.

Points on this clone: Within the sample, other DNA sequences also encode this same CDR3. CDR3: CSVVLNTEAFF. The CDR3 bases are TGCAGCGTTGTCTTGAACACTGAAGCTTTCTTT. This sequence joins TRBV29-1 and TRBJ1-1; the D is unclear. V was clipped by 4 bases and J by 0 bases, with 3 bases between them. This CDR3 region has 11 residues. Germline V gives CDR1 SQVTM, CDR2 ANQGSEA.

The chain is built from TRBV30 and TRBJ1-3, with a tentative D call TRBD1 (6 bases). Germline values: CDR1 GTSNPN, CDR2 SVGIG (reference sequence). V dropped 1 base and J dropped 3 bases, with 7 bases sitting between them. The CDR3 is 13 amino acids. CDR3 DNA sequence: TGTGCCTGGAGTGCAGGGGATGGAAACACCATATATTTT. Encoded protein: CAWSAGDGNTIYF.

The V gene is TRBV5-4, the J gene TRBJ2-5; D is possibly TRBD2 (6 bases). Germline-derived CDR1 and CDR2 are SGHNT and YYREEE (reference sequence). The CDR3 has 16 residues. The ends were cut back, 3 bases at V and 5 bases at J, with 20 bases in the middle. The CDR3 DNA sequence: TGTGCCAGCAGCTGGAGAAGGGGCCCCGGGGGTGAGACCCAGTACTTC. Translated, it gives CASSWRRGPGGETQYF.

This clone was counted only a few times. V gene TRBV10-3 combines with J gene TRBJ1-4; TRBD1 matches at 11 bases. This CDR3 has 16 amino acids. After removal of 4 bases from V and 10 bases from J, the junction contained 11 bases not matched to a gene. Germline V gives CDR1 ENHRY, CDR2 SYGVKD. CDR3 protein: CAISGTGGSSQRKLFF. The CDR3 DNA sequence: TGTGCCATCAGTGGGACAGGGGGCTCCAGCCAGAGAAAACTGTTTTTT.

The chain is built from TRBV7-8 and TRBJ1-2; D gene unclear. The CDR3 is 13 residues long. Germline V gene sequence: CDR1 SGHVS, CDR2 FQNEAQ. V gave up 1 base and J gave up 3 bases, with 6 bases separating them. This chain's CDR3 is CASSLGVDYGYTF. CDR3 nucleotide sequence: TGTGCCAGCAGCTTAGGGGTTGACTATGGCTACACCTTC.

V usage is TRBV30 and J usage is TRBJ1-5; D remains unclear. Trimming took off 4 bases at V and 0 bases at J, with 10 bases between the two ends. Germline-derived CDR1 and CDR2 are GTSNPN and SVGIG (reference sequence). The CDR3 totals 14 residues. Here the CDR3 DNA reads TGTGCCTGGACGGGAGGGAATAGCAATCAGCCCCAGCATTTT. Translating it yields CAWTGGNSNQPQHF.

The chain recombines TRBV19 with TRBJ2-7; TRBD2 matches 9 bases. The germline gives CDR1 LNHDA, CDR2 SQIVND (reference sequence). V lost 3 bases to trimming and J lost 1 base; unmatched junction nucleotides: 7. The CDR3 has 16 residues. CDR3 region: CASSILRGGQSYEQYF. In DNA form, the CDR3 reads TGTGCCAGTAGTATTCTGCGGGGGGGCCAATCCTACGAGCAGTACTTC.

The rearrangement joins TRBV6-1 to TRBJ1-2; a weak D match, TRBD1 (5 bases). Per germline, CDR1 MNHNS and CDR2 SASEGT. The CDR3 spans 16 residues. V lost 1 base to trimming and J lost 0 bases, with 12 bases between them. CDR3 loop: CASSEGWGNTNYGYTF. DNA of the CDR3: TGTGCCAGCAGTGAAGGGTGGGGGAATACTAACTATGGCTACACCTTC.

Concerning this clone: The same CDR3 also results from other DNA sequences found in this sample. The rearrangement joins TRBV5-6 to TRBJ1-4, with D hard to call. The V end was cut by 0 bases, the J end by 8 bases, with 8 bases between. Looked up from germline, CDR1 is SGHDT and CDR2 is YYEEEE. The CDR3 is 13 amino acids. This CDR3 reads CASSLDRGEKLFF. CDR3 sequence (DNA): TGTGCCAGCAGCTTGGATCGCGGAGAAAAACTGTTTTTT. The full variable domain, in which reference TRBV5-6 and TRBJ1-4 provide the parts outside the CDR3, is DAGVTQSPTHLIKTRGQQVTLRCSPKSGHDTVSWYQQALGQGPQFIFQYYEEEERQRGNFPDRFSGHQFPNYSSELNVNALLLGDSALYLCASSLDRGEKLFFGSGTQLSVL.

CDR3 sequence reads: CASSSRDTYGYTF. For the CDR3, the DNA is TGTGCCAGCAGTTCCCGGGACACCTATGGCTACACCTTC. The chain uses TRBV6-5 and TRBJ1-2; TRBD1 is a possible D gene (6 bases). Germline assignment: CDR1 MNHEY and CDR2 SVGAGI. V lost 4 bases and J lost 4, with 10 bases in between. The CDR3 contains 13 residues.

This chain joins TRBV19 and TRBJ1-5; D gene ambiguous. Trimming took off 0 bases at V and 3 bases at J, with 12 bases between the two ends. Germline-derived CDR1 and CDR2 are LNHDA and SQIVND (reference sequence). This CDR3 spans 16 amino acids. The CDR3 is CASSIDRGLLNQPQHF. The CDR3 coding sequence is TGTGCCAGTAGTATAGATCGGGGTCTTCTCAATCAGCCCCAGCATTTT.

This clone was recorded only once. The chain recombines TRBV6-6 with TRBJ1-1; D call uncertain. The CDR3 covers 13 residues. V was cut by 0 bases and J by 1 base, with 3 bases left in between. CDR1 is MNHNY, CDR2 SVGAGI, per germline (reference sequence). The CDR3 reads CASSYSENTEAFF. In DNA, the CDR3 is TGTGCCAGCAGTTACTCGGAGAACACTGAAGCTTTCTTT.

J is TRBJ1-2 and V is TRBV18; the D gene is possibly TRBD1 (6 bases). Germline-derived CDR1 and CDR2 are KGHSH and LQKENI. The V and J ends lost 0 bases and 0 bases respectively, with 11 bases between them. This CDR3 is built from 16 residues. The CDR3 DNA reads TGTGCCAGCTCACCACCCGCAGGGGATACTAACTATGGCTACACCTTC. Protein sequence: CASSPPAGDTNYGYTF.

This chain links TRBV7-8 with TRBJ1-6; tentative D call: TRBD1 (5 bases). The CDR3 has 15 residues. The ends were cut back, 4 bases at V and 10 bases at J, with 17 bases in the middle. The V gene's germline CDR1 is SGHVS and CDR2 FQNEAQ. The CDR3, as DNA: TGTGCCAGCAGCTCGGCGGGGCGAACCTTGTCACCCCTCCACTTT. This encodes CASSSAGRTLSPLHF.

The chain recombines TRBV7-8 with TRBJ2-2, with 9 bases matching TRBD2. CDR1 and CDR2 from the germline V gene are SGHVS and FQNEAQ. CDR3 size: 15 residues. The ends lost 8 bases at V and 1 base at J; junction bases unmatched: 5. In DNA, the CDR3 is TGTGCCAGCCGCCCGACTAGCGGGAACACCGGGGAGCTGTTTTTT. It translates to CASRPTSGNTGELFF.

This clone is medium-sized. The chain employs TRBV7-9 and TRBJ2-7; D is undetermined. Germline loops: CDR1 SEHNR, CDR2 FQNEAQ (reference sequence). Trimming pared 5 bases from V and 3 bases from J, leaving 11 bases between. CDR3 size: 13 residues. CDR3: CASSPLDRYEQYF. For the CDR3, the DNA is TGTGCCAGCAGCCCGCTCGATCGCTACGAGCAGTACTTC. Drawing the rest from reference TRBV7-9 and TRBJ2-7, the complete variable domain is DTGVSQNPRHKITKRGQNVTFRCDPISEHNRLYWYRQTLGQGPEFLTYFQNEAQLEKSRLLSDRFSAERPKGSFSTLEIQRTEQGDSAMYLCASSPLDRYEQYFGPGTRLTVT.

This chain links TRBV18 with TRBJ2-5, with D perhaps TRBD1 (5 bases). Between the trimmed V and J ends, which lost 3 bases and 5 bases, there was a span of 10 bases. The V gene's germline CDR1 is KGHSH and CDR2 LQKENI. This CDR3 has 13 amino acids. Written as DNA, the CDR3 is TGTGCCAGCTCACCGACAGCCAAGGAGACCCAGTACTTC. Protein: CASSPTAKETQYF.

The chain uses TRBV19 and TRBJ2-6; 7 bases agree with TRBD1. V was pared by 5 bases and J by 1 base, with 5 bases of the junction left unmatched. This CDR3 has 16 residues. CDR1 is LNHDA and CDR2 is SQIVND in the germline V gene (reference sequence). CDR3: CASSSPGGSGANVLTF. The CDR3 bases are TGTGCCAGTAGTTCACCAGGGGGATCTGGGGCCAACGTCCTGACTTTC.

The genes are TRBV9 and TRBJ2-1; 12 nucleotides line up with TRBD2. V shed 0 bases, J shed 4 bases, and the junction held 2 bases outside the gene matches. Germline V gives CDR1 SGDLS, CDR2 YYNGEE. This CDR3 is 16 amino acids long. The CDR3 is CASSVVLAGGYNEQFF. DNA for the CDR3: TGTGCCAGCAGCGTAGTACTAGCGGGAGGATACAATGAGCAGTTCTTC.

V usage is TRBV19 and J usage is TRBJ2-2; D is perhaps TRBD1 or TRBD2 (5 bases each). With 3 bases removed from V and 1 base from J, the gap between germline ends came to 6 bases. The germline V gene encodes CDR1 LNHDA and CDR2 SQIVND (reference sequence). The CDR3 spans 14 residues. The CDR3 nucleotides are TGTGCCAGTAGTATGGGACGGAACACCGGGGAGCTGTTTTTT. Protein product: CASSMGRNTGELFF.

The rearrangement links TRBV7-3 to TRBJ1-1; tentative D call: TRBD1 (5 bases). CDR3 length: 14 amino acids. Germline V gives CDR1 SGHTA, CDR2 FQGTGA. Trimming shortened V by 4 bases and J by 1 base, and 10 bases separated the two germline ends. The CDR3 DNA is TGTGCCAGCAGCTCAACAGGTGGGAACACTGAAGCTTTCTTT. This translates into CASSSTGGNTEAFF.

Points on this clone: The same CDR3 also results from other DNA sequences found in this sample. CDR3 sequence: CSVQGNDGYTF. CDR3 coding DNA: TGCAGCGTTCAAGGGAACGATGGCTACACCTTC. The chain links TRBV29-1 to TRBJ1-2; D is unclear. The CDR3 length is 11 residues. The V gene lost 5 bases and the J gene lost 6 bases, with 10 bases spanning the gap. Germline V CDR1 and CDR2: SQVTM, ANQGSEA.

DNA of the CDR3: TGTGCCAGCCGGTTCGGGGGTGGGGAGACCCAGTACTTC. This gives the protein CASRFGGGETQYF. The chain uses TRBV6-6 and TRBJ2-5; D may be TRBD2 (6 bases). CDR3 length: 13 residues. Germline V gene lookup returns CDR1 MNHNY and CDR2 SVGAGI (reference sequence). V lost 8 bases to trimming and J lost 5 bases, with 15 bases between them.